The T cell receptor (beta chain) described here comes from a study of T cell responses to AZD1222 COVID-19 vaccine. General study findings and limits: Sampling captured repertoires only after the peak T cell response. At study baseline, merely over 5 AZD1222 recipients were seropositive. Targets within unmutated variant regions were reportedly found for nearly half of spike-specific TCRs. White British people made up most donors, females outnumbered males, and clonal diversity was possibly underestimated.

Of note for this clone: Its antigen is as yet unknown.

CDR3 size: 15 residues. The V and J ends lost 1 base and 5 bases, in that order; junction bases with no gene match: 5. Per the germline V gene, CDR1 is MNHEY and CDR2 is SVGAGI. Assay used: immunoSEQ multiplex PCR; TCRdb lists only in-frame clones, some missing. Found here are roughly 150,000 clones, 91% of them singletons; the top ten hold more than 1.2%. The V and J genes are TRBV6-5 and TRBJ2-7, with 10 bases fitting TRBD1. The receptor's source is an adult in good health. The source material was peripheral blood, sampled on day 0 of AZD1222 vaccination. The CDR3, as DNA: TGTGCCAGCAGTTACTGGCGACAGGGGGCCAACGAGCAGTACTTC. Translated, it gives CASSYWRQGANEQYF.